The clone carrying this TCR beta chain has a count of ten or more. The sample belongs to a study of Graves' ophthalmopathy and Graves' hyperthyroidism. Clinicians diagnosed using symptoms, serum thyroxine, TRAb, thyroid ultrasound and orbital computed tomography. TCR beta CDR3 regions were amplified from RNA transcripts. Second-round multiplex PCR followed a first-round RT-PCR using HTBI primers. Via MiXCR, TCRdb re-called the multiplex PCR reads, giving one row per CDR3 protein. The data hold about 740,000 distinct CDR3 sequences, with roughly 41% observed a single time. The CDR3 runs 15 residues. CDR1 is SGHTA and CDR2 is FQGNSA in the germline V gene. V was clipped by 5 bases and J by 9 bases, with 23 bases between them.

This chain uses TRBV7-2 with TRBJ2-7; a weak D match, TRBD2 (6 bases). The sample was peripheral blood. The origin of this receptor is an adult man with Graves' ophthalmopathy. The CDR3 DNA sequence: TGTGCCAGCAGCCCTAGGGCGGTATTGGAGGGGCGGCAGTACTTC. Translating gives CASSPRAVLEGRQYF. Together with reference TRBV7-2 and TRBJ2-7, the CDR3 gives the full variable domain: GAGVSQSPSNKVTEKGKDVELRCDPISGHTALYWYRQSLGQGLEFLIYFQGNSAPDKSGLPSDRFSAERTGGSVSTLTIQRTQQEDSAVYLCASSPRAVLEGRQYFGPGTRLTVT.